The next 20 T cell receptor beta chains were all read from a single sample in a study of shared clonotypes between healthy human individuals. Produced via immunoSEQ multiplex PCR; TCRdb's table is partial and in-frame only. The sample yields roughly 2,300,000 clones, about nine tenths seen once. Sequenced: naive CD4+ T cells from PBMCs. Subset reported: CD45RA+ positively selected. These receptors all come from a man between 18 and 35 years old in good health. Some clones in this sample may be carry-over from other donors' samples.

This chain joins TRBV19 and TRBJ2-2; the match to TRBD1 covers 8 bases. This CDR3 has 15 amino acids. J lost 4 bases, V lost 6 bases, and 7 bases had no gene match. CDR1 and CDR2 from the germline V gene are LNHDA and SQIVND (reference sequence). CDR3 nucleotide sequence: TGTGCCAGTAGACGGCAGGGGGCAGGCACCGGGGAGCTGTTTTTT. Amino acid sequence: CASRRQGAGTGELFF. Full variable domain (missing parts from reference TRBV19 and TRBJ2-2): DGGITQSPKYLFRKEGQNVTLSCEQNLNHDAMYWYRQDPGQGLRLIYYSQIVNDFQKGDIAEGYSVSREKKESFPLTVTSAQKNPTAFYLCASRRQGAGTGELFFGEGSRLTVL.

The chain carries TRBV7-3 and TRBJ2-2; D not resolved. CDR1 SGHTA and CDR2 FQGTGA come from the germline V gene. The V and J ends lost 1 base and 4 bases respectively, with 10 bases between them. This CDR3 contains 15 residues. Written as DNA, the CDR3 is TGTGCCAGCAGCTTAATGGGAAGGAGCACCGGGGAGCTGTTTTTT. Amino acids: CASSLMGRSTGELFF. The full variable domain, with the rest looked up from reference TRBV7-3 and TRBJ2-2, is GAGVSQTPSNKVTEKGKYVELRCDPISGHTALYWYRQSLGQGPEFLIYFQGTGAADDSGLPNDRFFAVRPEGSVSTLKIQRTERGDSAVYLCASSLMGRSTGELFFGEGSRLTVL.

The V and J genes are TRBV4-1 and TRBJ2-7; possibly TRBD2 for D (5 bases). This CDR3 is built from 15 residues. V dropped 4 bases and J dropped 7 bases, with 20 bases sitting between them. Germline lookup yields CDR1 MGHRA and CDR2 YSYEKL. CDR3 bases: TGCGCCAGCAGCCTGTGGGCAGACCCGCGAGGGGAGCAGTACTTC. Its translation: CASSLWADPRGEQYF.

The rearrangement links TRBV5-6 to TRBJ2-1; tentative D call: TRBD1 (5 bases). Germline V gene lookup returns CDR1 SGHDT and CDR2 YYEEEE. The CDR3 length is 14 residues. V lost 1 base and J lost 6, with 11 bases in between. This chain's CDR3 is CASSLQGVGNEQFF. For the CDR3, the DNA is TGTGCCAGCAGCTTGCAGGGTGTTGGCAATGAGCAGTTCTTC.

The chain carries TRBV9 and TRBJ1-2; D gene ambiguous. The CDR3 contains 14 residues. CDR1 is SGDLS and CDR2 is YYNGEE in the germline V gene. The germline V and J ends were trimmed by 4 bases and 0 bases, with 10 bases remaining between them. CDR3 amino acids: CASSTAGSNYGYTF. The CDR3 nucleotides are TGTGCCAGCAGCACTGCCGGATCTAACTATGGCTACACCTTC. Looking up the rest from reference TRBV9 and TRBJ1-2 gives the full variable domain: DSGVTQTPKHLITATGQRVTLRCSPRSGDLSVYWYQQSLDQGLQFLIQYYNGEERAKGNILERFSAQQFPDLHSELNLSSLELGDSALYFCASSTAGSNYGYTFGSGTRLTVV.

The chain is built from TRBV7-2 and TRBJ2-2; D is uncertain. Looked up from germline, CDR1 is SGHTA and CDR2 is FQGNSA. V was shortened by 2 bases and J by 6 bases, with 7 bases between the two germline ends. The CDR3 spans 13 residues. The CDR3 coding sequence is TGTGCCAGCAGCTTAATGCCGGCCGGGGAGCTGTTTTTT. It encodes CASSLMPAGELFF.

The chain has TRBV11-2 and TRBJ2-5, with D tentatively TRBD2 (7 bases). The V end lost 5 bases, the J end lost 1 base, and 17 bases lay between the germline ends. The germline CDR1 and CDR2 sequences are SGHAT and FQNNGV. There are 16 residues in the CDR3. The CDR3 spells CASSRGQPGGQETQYF. The CDR3 bases are TGTGCCAGCAGCCGAGGACAGCCGGGAGGCCAAGAGACCCAGTACTTC.

The rearrangement links TRBV5-5 to TRBJ2-7, with 7 bases fitting TRBD2. The CDR3 sequence is 14 residues long. V dropped 4 bases and J dropped 4; count of bases not matched to a gene: 8. Germline CDR1 reads SGHKS; CDR2 reads YYEKEE (reference sequence). The CDR3 loop reads CASSREAIGYEQYF. In DNA form, the CDR3 reads TGTGCCAGCAGCCGGGAGGCCATTGGGTACGAGCAGTACTTC.

As for this clone: Distinct nucleotide sequences in the sample also encode this CDR3. The gene calls are TRBV20-1 and TRBJ2-5; D is ambiguous. Trimming shortened V by 5 bases and J by 3 bases, and 4 bases separated the two germline ends. Germline-derived CDR1 and CDR2 are DFQATT and SNEGSKA (reference sequence). The CDR3 has 10 residues. The CDR3 DNA follows: TGCAGTGCTTCAGAAGAGACCCAGTACTTC. This codes for CSASEETQYF.

The rearrangement links TRBV5-1 to TRBJ1-3; D might be TRBD1 (5 bases). Germline V gene sequence: CDR1 SGHRS, CDR2 YFSETQ. This CDR3 is 17 amino acids long. With 0 bases removed from V and 2 bases from J, the gap between germline ends came to 15 bases. This CDR3 reads CASSLGNSGDPGNTIYF. CDR3 DNA: TGCGCCAGCAGCTTGGGAAACTCCGGGGACCCTGGAAACACCATATATTTT.

This clone was recorded once. V usage is TRBV29-1 and J usage is TRBJ1-1; TRBD1 might be the D (5 bases). The V end was cut by 7 bases, the J end by 2 bases, with 11 bases between. Per the germline V gene, CDR1 is SQVTM and CDR2 is ANQGSEA. CDR3 length equals 12 residues. The chain's CDR3 is CSGGTVNTEAFF. CDR3 nucleotide sequence: TGCAGCGGAGGGACCGTTAACACTGAAGCTTTCTTT.

V usage is TRBV28 and J usage is TRBJ2-1; no reliable D call. The CDR3 has 12 amino acids. The V and J ends lost 3 bases and 7 bases respectively, with 7 bases between them. Germline CDR1 and CDR2: MDHEN and SYDVKM. The CDR3 DNA sequence: TGTGCCAGCAGTTTCCTTACTAATGAGCAGTTCTTC. Its translation: CASSFLTNEQFF.

This sequence joins TRBV19 and TRBJ2-6; no clear D. The CDR3 loop spans 15 amino acids. Looked up from germline, CDR1 is LNHDA and CDR2 is SQIVND (reference sequence). V was pared by 7 bases and J by 1 base, with 11 bases between. This CDR3 is CASNDGSSGANVLTF. CDR3 bases: TGTGCCAGTAACGACGGTAGTTCTGGGGCCAACGTCCTGACTTTC.

The rearrangement links TRBV11-2 to TRBJ2-5, with D perhaps matching TRBD2 (5 bases). CDR3 length: 14 amino acids. Trimming removed 2 bases from V and 5 bases from J, with 12 bases in between. CDR1 is SGHAT, CDR2 FQNNGV, per germline. CDR3 sequence (DNA): TGTGCCAGCAGCTTAATGGGAGTGGTCGAGACCCAGTACTTC. Its protein product is CASSLMGVVETQYF. Combining the CDR3 with reference TRBV11-2 and TRBJ2-5 gives the whole variable domain EAGVAQSPRYKIIEKRQSVAFWCNPISGHATLYWYQQILGQGPKLLIQFQNNGVVDDSQLPKDRFSAERLKGVDSTLKIQPAKLEDSAVYLCASSLMGVVETQYFGPGTRLLVL.

This clone appeared a single time. V gene TRBV28 combines with J gene TRBJ1-4; TRBD1 matches 8 bases. The CDR3 is 19 amino acids. J was trimmed by 5 bases and V by 4 bases; bases with no gene match: 18. CDR1 and CDR2 (germline): MDHEN, SYDVKM. This chain's CDR3 is CASSWKGTGWTLTNEKLFF. The DNA for the CDR3 is TGTGCCAGCAGTTGGAAAGGGACAGGTTGGACCCTTACGAATGAAAAACTGTTTTTT.

The chain has TRBV28 and TRBJ2-7; the D gene could be TRBD1 or TRBD2 (5 bases each). The germline V and J ends were trimmed by 8 bases and 2 bases, with 22 bases remaining between them. This CDR3 contains 16 residues. From germline, CDR1 is MDHEN and CDR2 SYDVKM. Here the CDR3 DNA reads TGTGCCAGCCTCAGTTTCGCCGGGGCGAGACCCTACGAGCAGTACTTC. Translating gives CASLSFAGARPYEQYF.

The CDR3 bases are TGTGCCAGCGGGGGACTAGCGGGAAAAGAGACCCAGTACTTC. As protein: CASGGLAGKETQYF. The chain recombines TRBV2 with TRBJ2-5, with 13 positions matching TRBD2. The CDR3 loop spans 14 amino acids. With 8 bases clipped from V and 3 bases from J, the junction kept 3 bases outside the gene matches. Germline-derived CDR1 and CDR2 are SNHLY and FYNNEI. Together with reference TRBV2 and TRBJ2-5, the CDR3 gives the full variable domain: EPEVTQTPSHQVTQMGQEVILRCVPISNHLYFYWYRQILGQKVEFLVSFYNNEISEKSEIFDDQFSVERPDGSNFTLKIRSTKLEDSAMYFCASGGLAGKETQYFGPGTRLLVL.

V usage is TRBV4-1 and J usage is TRBJ1-6; 7 bases map to TRBD1. Unmatched junction bases numbered 10, after V lost 6 bases and J lost 8 bases. The CDR3 totals 15 residues. Germline values: CDR1 MGHRA, CDR2 YSYEKL. Here the CDR3 DNA reads TGCGCCAGCAGTGGAACGGGACAGCCCGATTCACCCCTCCACTTT. Translated, it gives CASSGTGQPDSPLHF.

The chain links TRBV28 to TRBJ1-3; D uncertain. The CDR3 length is 16 residues. Germline lookup yields CDR1 MDHEN and CDR2 SYDVKM. Trimming pared 5 bases from V and 0 bases from J, leaving 14 bases between. The DNA of the CDR3 is TGTGCCAGCAGTACTATCCCGGGGTACTCTGGAAACACCATATATTTT. It encodes CASSTIPGYSGNTIYF.

This rearrangement joins TRBV5-5 to TRBJ1-1; D call uncertain. This CDR3 is built from 13 residues. The V and J ends lost 4 bases and 1 base respectively, with 8 bases between them. The V gene's germline CDR1 is SGHKS and CDR2 YYEKEE (reference sequence). The chain's CDR3 is CASSRGPNTEAFF. The CDR3 nucleotides read TGTGCCAGCAGCCGCGGACCGAACACTGAAGCTTTCTTT.